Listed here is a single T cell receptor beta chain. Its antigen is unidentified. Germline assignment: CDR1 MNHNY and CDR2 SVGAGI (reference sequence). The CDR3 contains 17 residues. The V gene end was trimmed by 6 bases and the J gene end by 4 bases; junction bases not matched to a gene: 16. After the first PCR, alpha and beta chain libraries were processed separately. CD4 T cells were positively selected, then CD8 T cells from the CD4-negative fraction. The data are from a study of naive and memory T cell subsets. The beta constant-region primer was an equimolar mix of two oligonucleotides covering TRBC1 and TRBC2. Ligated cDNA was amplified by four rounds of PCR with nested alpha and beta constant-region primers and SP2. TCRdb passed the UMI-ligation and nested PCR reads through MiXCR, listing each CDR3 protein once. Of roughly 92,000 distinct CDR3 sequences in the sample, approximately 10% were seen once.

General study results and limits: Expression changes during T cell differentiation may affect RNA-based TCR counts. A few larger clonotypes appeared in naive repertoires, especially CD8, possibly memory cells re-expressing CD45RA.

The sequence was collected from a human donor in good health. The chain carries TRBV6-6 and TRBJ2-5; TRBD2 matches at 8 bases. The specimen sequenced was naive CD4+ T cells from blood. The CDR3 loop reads CASSHGTRGGPRETQYF. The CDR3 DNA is TGTGCCAGCAGCCACGGGACCCGGGGGGGCCCGAGAGAGACCCAGTACTTC.